The 13 T cell receptor beta chains listed next were all sequenced from one sample in a study of technical replicates of blood from a few donors. Sequenced by immunoSEQ multiplex PCR; TCRdb stores in-frame clones only, minus some. The sample records tens of thousands of clones, over 90% being singletons. Sequencing used PBMCs. These receptors all stem from a human donor in good health. Some clones in this sample may be carry-over from other donors' samples.

The chain links TRBV5-1 to TRBJ1-2; 7 nucleotides agree with TRBD1. The ends lost 0 bases at V and 8 bases at J; junction bases unmatched: 7. In germline, CDR1 is SGHRS, CDR2 YFSETQ. CDR3 length: 14 residues. The CDR3 DNA reads TGCGCCAGCAGCTTGGCCGGGACAGTTTGGGGCTACACCTTC. As protein: CASSLAGTVWGYTF.

The chain carries TRBV5-1 and TRBJ1-6; 8 positions agree with TRBD1. Germline loops: CDR1 SGHRS, CDR2 YFSETQ. Unmatched junction bases numbered 4, after V lost 4 bases and J lost 4 bases. There are 15 residues in the CDR3. The CDR3 DNA is TGCGCCAGCAGCCTGACAGGGGTTTATAATTCACCCCTCCACTTT. This gives the protein CASSLTGVYNSPLHF.

The V gene is TRBV4-3, the J gene TRBJ2-1; 16 bases agree with TRBD2. Per germline, CDR1 LGHNA and CDR2 YSLEER. V was pared by 7 bases and J by 8 bases, with 5 bases of the junction left unmatched. The CDR3 sequence is 15 residues long. The DNA of the CDR3 is TGCGCCAGCACCCACGGGACTAGCGGGAGGGATGAGCAGTTCTTC. Translating it yields CASTHGTSGRDEQFF.

V usage is TRBV30 and J usage is TRBJ2-7; TRBD1 might be the D (6 bases). This CDR3 has 15 amino acids. Germline V lookup: CDR1 GTSNPN, CDR2 SVGIG (reference sequence). Trimming cost V 2 bases and J 5 bases, with 19 bases left between them. This CDR3 is CAWSFPGARSDEQYF. CDR3 DNA sequence: TGTGCCTGGAGTTTTCCAGGGGCCAGGAGCGACGAGCAGTACTTC.

The CDR3 spells CASSSKTGTGVETQYF. CDR3 in DNA: TGTGCCAGCAGCTCCAAAACCGGGACAGGGGTTGAGACCCAGTACTTC. The V gene is TRBV7-9, the J gene TRBJ2-5; 10 bases line up with TRBD1. Germline lookup yields CDR1 SEHNR and CDR2 FQNEAQ (reference sequence). The V and J ends lost 4 bases and 5 bases, in that order; junction bases with no gene match: 10. The CDR3 extends over 16 amino acids. Full variable domain (outside the CDR3, taken from reference TRBV7-9 and TRBJ2-5): DTGVSQNPRHKITKRGQNVTFRCDPISEHNRLYWYRQTLGQGPEFLTYFQNEAQLEKSRLLSDRFSAERPKGSFSTLEIQRTEQGDSAMYLCASSSKTGTGVETQYFGPGTRLLVL.

The chain combines TRBV5-1 with TRBJ2-1; 15 bases are a match to TRBD2. This CDR3 region has 16 residues. Germline loops: CDR1 SGHRS, CDR2 YFSETQ. V shed 4 bases, J shed 9 bases, and the junction held 8 bases outside the gene matches. The CDR3 sequence: CASSARTSGGATEQFF. The CDR3 DNA reads as TGCGCCAGCAGCGCTAGGACTAGCGGGGGGGCTACTGAGCAGTTCTTC. Variable domain in full (rest from reference TRBV5-1 and TRBJ2-1): KAGVTQTPRYLIKTRGQQVTLSCSPISGHRSVSWYQQTPGQGLQFLFEYFSETQRNKGNFPGRFSGRQFSNSRSEMNVSTLELGDSALYLCASSARTSGGATEQFFGPGTRLTVL.

The V and J genes are TRBV7-8 and TRBJ2-7; 9 positions match TRBD1. The germline gives CDR1 SGHVS, CDR2 FQNEAQ. The V gene end was trimmed by 5 bases and the J gene end by 11 bases; junction bases not matched to a gene: 7. CDR3 size: 12 residues. CDR3 amino acids: CASSPRGTGKYF. The CDR3 bases are TGTGCCAGCAGCCCCCGGGGGACAGGGAAGTACTTC.

The genes are TRBV9 and TRBJ2-2; a possible D gene is TRBD1 (6 bases). Trimming took off 2 bases at V and 8 bases at J, with 16 bases between the two ends. The CDR3 is 15 amino acids. CDR1 and CDR2 from the germline V gene are SGDLS and YYNGEE. CDR3 in amino acids: CASSVTTGLPGELFF. In DNA, the CDR3 is TGTGCCAGCAGCGTGACAACAGGGCTTCCTGGGGAGCTGTTTTTT.

The sample holds a few counts of this clone. This chain joins TRBV27 and TRBJ2-2, with D perhaps matching TRBD2 (5 bases). The V gene lost 6 bases and the J gene lost 2 bases, with 10 bases spanning the gap. Germline CDR1 MNHEY, CDR2 SMNVEV (reference sequence). The CDR3 sequence is 14 residues long. CDR3 DNA: TGTGCCAGCAGCTGGACTTTTAACACCGGGGAGCTGTTTTTT. Its protein product is CASSWTFNTGELFF.

The genes are TRBV4-2 and TRBJ1-6; D may be TRBD1 (5 bases). V lost 5 bases to trimming and J lost 6 bases, with 14 bases between them. CDR3 length: 15 residues. CDR1 and CDR2 (germline): LGHNA, YNFKEQ. CDR3 DNA sequence: TGTGCCAGCAGCAAGACACAAGACAGTAATTCACCCCTCCACTTT. It yields the protein CASSKTQDSNSPLHF.

The chain joins TRBV4-3 to TRBJ1-3, with D uncertain. The V and J ends lost 0 bases and 4 bases respectively, with 13 bases between them. The CDR3 is made up of 16 amino acids. Per germline, CDR1 LGHNA and CDR2 YSLEER. The CDR3 here is CASSQDAREPGNTIYF. The CDR3 DNA sequence: TGCGCCAGCAGCCAAGATGCCCGGGAGCCCGGAAACACCATATATTTT.

This clone was observed a single time. The chain combines TRBV5-1 with TRBJ2-2, with 7 positions matching TRBD2. Germline assignment: CDR1 SGHRS and CDR2 YFSETQ. After removal of 0 bases from V and 1 base from J, the junction contained 6 bases not matched to a gene. CDR3 length: 17 amino acids. Here the CDR3 reads CASSLGRPSGNTGELFF. DNA for the CDR3: TGCGCCAGCAGCTTGGGGAGGCCTAGCGGGAACACCGGGGAGCTGTTTTTT.

The V call is TRBV4-2, the J call TRBJ1-1; a weak D match, TRBD1 (6 bases). The V gene's germline CDR1 is LGHNA and CDR2 YNFKEQ. The V end was cut by 2 bases, the J end by 4 bases, with 14 bases between. This CDR3 has 15 amino acids. The CDR3, as DNA: TGTGCCAGCAGCCAATACAGGGAAGAGGCCACTGAAGCTTTCTTT. Translated: CASSQYREEATEAFF.